The clone carrying this T cell receptor beta chain was counted many times. V lost 2 bases, J lost 5 bases, and 6 bases lay in between. Germline-derived CDR1 and CDR2 are MDHEN and SYDVKM. This CDR3 is 12 amino acids long. The entry originates in a study of regulatory T cells in long-lasting Graves disease. Time point noted: newly diagnosed GD, antithyroid drugs for less than 3 months. From RNA extracted from PBMCs, the TCR library was made. Building of the TCR beta libraries involved iRepertoire HTBI primers and Arm-PCR of CDR3 regions. TCRdb reanalysed the multiplex PCR reads using MiXCR and keeps one entry per CDR3 protein. The repertoire includes some 250,000 distinct CDR3 sequences, 20% to 25% of them detected once, and approximately 15% sits in the top ten.

V gene TRBV28 combines with J gene TRBJ1-1, with D perhaps TRBD1 (6 bases). The TCR was taken from a female donor with Graves disease. The sequencing used peripheral blood mononuclear cells (PBMCs), collected at new diagnosis, from a patient treated with antithyroid drugs. In DNA, the CDR3 is TGTGCCAGCAGTTTAGGGACAACTGAAGCTTTCTTT. It codes for CASSLGTTEAFF.